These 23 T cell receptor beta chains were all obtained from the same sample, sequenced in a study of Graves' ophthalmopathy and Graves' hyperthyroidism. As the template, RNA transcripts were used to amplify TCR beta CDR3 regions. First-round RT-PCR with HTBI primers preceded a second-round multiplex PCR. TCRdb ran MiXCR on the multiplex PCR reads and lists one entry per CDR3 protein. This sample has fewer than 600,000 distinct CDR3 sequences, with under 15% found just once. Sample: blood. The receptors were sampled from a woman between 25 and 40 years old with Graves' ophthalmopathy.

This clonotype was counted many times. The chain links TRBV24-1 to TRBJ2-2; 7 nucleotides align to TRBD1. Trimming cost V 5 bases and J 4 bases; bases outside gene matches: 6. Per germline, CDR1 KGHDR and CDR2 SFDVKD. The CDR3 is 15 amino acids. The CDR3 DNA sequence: TGTGCCACCAGTGGGGGGACAGCGCGCACCGGGGAGCTGTTTTTT. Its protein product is CATSGGTARTGELFF.

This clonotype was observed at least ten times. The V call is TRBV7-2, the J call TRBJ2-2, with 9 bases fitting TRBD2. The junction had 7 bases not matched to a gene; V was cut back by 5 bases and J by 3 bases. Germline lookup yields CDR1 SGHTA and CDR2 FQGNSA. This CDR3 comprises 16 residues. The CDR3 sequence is CASSVSGGLYTGELFF. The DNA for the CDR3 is TGTGCCAGCAGCGTCAGCGGGGGGCTCTACACCGGGGAGCTGTTTTTT.

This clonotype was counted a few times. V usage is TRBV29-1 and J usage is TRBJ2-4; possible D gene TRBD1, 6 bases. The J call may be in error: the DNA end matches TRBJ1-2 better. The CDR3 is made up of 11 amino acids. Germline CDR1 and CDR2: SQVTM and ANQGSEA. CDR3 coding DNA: TGCAGCGTCCCGTACAGGGAGGGCTACACCTTC. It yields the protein CSVPYREGYTF.

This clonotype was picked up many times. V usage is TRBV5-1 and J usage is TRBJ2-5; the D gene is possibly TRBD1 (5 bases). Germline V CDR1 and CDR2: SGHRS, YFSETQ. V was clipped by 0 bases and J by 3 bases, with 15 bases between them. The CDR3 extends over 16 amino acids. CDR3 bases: TGCGCCAGCAGCTTGGGGACACAAGGAACAAAAGAGACCCAGTACTTC. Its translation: CASSLGTQGTKETQYF.

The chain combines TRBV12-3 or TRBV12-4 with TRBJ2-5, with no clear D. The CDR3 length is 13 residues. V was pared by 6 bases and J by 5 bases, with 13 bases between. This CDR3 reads CASSRVSWETQYF. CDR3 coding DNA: TGTGCCAGCAGCCGTGTGAGCTGGGAGACCCAGTACTTC.

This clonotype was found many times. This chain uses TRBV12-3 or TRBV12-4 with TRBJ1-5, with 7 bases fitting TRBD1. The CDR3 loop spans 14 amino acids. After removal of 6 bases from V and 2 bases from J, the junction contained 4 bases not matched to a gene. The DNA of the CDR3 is TGTGCCAGCAGCGTAACAGGGGGCAATCAGCCCCAGCATTTT. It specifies CASSVTGGNQPQHF.

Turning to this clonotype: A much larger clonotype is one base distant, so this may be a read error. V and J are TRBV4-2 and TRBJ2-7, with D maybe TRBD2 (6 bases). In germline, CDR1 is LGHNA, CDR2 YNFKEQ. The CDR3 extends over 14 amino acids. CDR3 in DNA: TGTACCAGCAGCCAAGGTCTGGAGGGCTACGAGCAGTACTTC. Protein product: CTSSQGLEGYEQYF.

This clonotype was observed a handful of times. This CDR3 reads CASAGDRNQPQHF. CDR3 in DNA: TGTGCCTCTGCAGGGGATCGGAATCAGCCCCAGCATTTT. The gene calls are TRBV12-3 or TRBV12-4 and TRBJ1-5, with D maybe TRBD1 (6 bases). CDR3 size: 13 residues. The germline V and J ends were trimmed by 11 bases and 4 bases, with 15 bases remaining between them.

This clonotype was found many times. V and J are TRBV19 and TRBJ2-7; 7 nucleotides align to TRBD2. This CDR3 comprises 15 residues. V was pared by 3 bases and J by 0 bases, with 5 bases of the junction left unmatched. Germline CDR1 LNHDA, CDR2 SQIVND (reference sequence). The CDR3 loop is CASSIEAGSSYEQYF. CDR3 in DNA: TGTGCCAGTAGTATTGAAGCGGGGAGCTCCTACGAGCAGTACTTC.

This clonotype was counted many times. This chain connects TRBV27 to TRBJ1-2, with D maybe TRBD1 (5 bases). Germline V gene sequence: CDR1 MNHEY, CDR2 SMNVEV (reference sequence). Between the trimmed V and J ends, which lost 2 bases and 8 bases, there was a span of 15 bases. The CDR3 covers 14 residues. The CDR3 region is CASSLSPQGRGYTF. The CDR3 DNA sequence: TGTGCCAGCAGTTTAAGTCCCCAGGGCCGGGGCTACACCTTC.

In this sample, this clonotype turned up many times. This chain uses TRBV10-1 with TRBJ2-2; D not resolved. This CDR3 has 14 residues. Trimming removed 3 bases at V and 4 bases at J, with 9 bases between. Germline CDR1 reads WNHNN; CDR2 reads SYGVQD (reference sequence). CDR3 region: CASSDGHTTGELFF. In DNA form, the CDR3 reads TGCGCCAGCAGTGATGGTCACACCACCGGGGAGCTGTTTTTT.

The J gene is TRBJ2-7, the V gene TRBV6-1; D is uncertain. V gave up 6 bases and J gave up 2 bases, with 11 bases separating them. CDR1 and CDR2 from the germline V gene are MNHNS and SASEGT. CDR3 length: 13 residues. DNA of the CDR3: TGTGCCAGCAGGACAAATCCCCCCTACGAGCAGTACTTC. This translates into CASRTNPPYEQYF.

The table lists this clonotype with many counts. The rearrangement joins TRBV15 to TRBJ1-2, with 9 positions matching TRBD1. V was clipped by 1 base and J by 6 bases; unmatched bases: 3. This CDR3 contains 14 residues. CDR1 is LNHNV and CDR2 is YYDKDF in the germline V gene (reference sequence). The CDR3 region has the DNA TGTGCCACCAGCAGAGCTGGACAGGGGAATGGCTACACCTTC. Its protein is CATSRAGQGNGYTF.

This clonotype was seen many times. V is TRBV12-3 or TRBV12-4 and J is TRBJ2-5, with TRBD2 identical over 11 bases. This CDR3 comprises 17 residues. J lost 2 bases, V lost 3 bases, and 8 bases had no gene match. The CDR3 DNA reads TGTGCCAGCAGTTTCGGTTCTAGCGGGAGGCTACAAGAGACCCAGTACTTC. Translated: CASSFGSSGRLQETQYF.

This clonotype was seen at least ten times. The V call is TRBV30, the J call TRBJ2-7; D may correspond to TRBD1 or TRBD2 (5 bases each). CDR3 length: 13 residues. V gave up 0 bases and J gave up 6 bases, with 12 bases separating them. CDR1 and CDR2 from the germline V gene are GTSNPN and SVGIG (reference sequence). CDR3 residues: CAWSVLSGSEQYF. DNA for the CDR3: TGTGCCTGGAGTGTTCTGTCAGGGAGCGAGCAGTACTTC.

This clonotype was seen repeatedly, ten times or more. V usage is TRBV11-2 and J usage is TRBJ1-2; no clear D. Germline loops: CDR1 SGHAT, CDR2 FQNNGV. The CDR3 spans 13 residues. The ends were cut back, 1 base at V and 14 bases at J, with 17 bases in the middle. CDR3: CASSLVVQEGPTF. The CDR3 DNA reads TGTGCCAGCAGCTTAGTTGTCCAGGAGGGTCCTACCTTC.

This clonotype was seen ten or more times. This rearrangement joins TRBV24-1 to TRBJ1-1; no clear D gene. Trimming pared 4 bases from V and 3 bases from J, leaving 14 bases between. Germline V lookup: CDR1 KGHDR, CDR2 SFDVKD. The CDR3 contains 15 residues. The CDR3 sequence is CATSDHPPRDTEAFF. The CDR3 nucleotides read TGTGCCACCAGTGACCATCCACCTCGGGACACTGAAGCTTTCTTT.

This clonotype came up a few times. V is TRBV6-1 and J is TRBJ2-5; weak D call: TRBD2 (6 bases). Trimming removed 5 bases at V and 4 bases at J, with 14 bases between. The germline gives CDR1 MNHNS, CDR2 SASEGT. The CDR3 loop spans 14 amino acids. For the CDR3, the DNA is TGTGCCAGCAGTATAGGACTACCTGGAGAGACCCAGTACTTC. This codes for CASSIGLPGETQYF.

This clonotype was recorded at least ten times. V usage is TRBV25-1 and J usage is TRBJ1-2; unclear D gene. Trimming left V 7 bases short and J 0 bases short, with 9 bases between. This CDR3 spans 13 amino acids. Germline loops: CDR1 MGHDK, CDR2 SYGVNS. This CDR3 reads CASKPGPNYGYTF. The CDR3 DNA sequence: TGTGCCAGCAAACCTGGCCCTAACTATGGCTACACCTTC.

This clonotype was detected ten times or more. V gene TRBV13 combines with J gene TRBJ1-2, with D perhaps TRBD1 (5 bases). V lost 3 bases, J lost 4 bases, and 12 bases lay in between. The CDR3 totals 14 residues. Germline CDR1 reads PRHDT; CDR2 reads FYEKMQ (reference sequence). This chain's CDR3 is CASSFTGAGYGYTF. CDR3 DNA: TGTGCCAGCAGCTTCACCGGGGCGGGCTATGGCTACACCTTC.

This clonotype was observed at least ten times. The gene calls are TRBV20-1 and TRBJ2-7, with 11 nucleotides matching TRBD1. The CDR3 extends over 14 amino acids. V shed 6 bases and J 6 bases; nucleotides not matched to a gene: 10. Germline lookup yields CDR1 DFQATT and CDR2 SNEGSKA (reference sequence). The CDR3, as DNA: TGCAGTGCCCTCTTGGGGACAGGGGGATTCGAGCAGTACTTC. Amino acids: CSALLGTGGFEQYF.

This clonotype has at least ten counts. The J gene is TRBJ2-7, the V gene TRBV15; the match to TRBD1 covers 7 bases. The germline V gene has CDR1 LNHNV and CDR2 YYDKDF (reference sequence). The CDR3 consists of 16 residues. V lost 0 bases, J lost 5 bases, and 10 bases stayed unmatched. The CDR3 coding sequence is TGTGCCACCAGCAGAGATCCAGACAGGGCTTTTGACGAGCAGTACTTC. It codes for CATSRDPDRAFDEQYF.

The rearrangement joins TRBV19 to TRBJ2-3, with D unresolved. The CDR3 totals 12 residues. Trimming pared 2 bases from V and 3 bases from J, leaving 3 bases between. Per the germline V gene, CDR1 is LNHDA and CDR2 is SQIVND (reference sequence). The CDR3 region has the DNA TGTGCCAGTAGTATAAGGACAGATACGCAGTATTTT. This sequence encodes CASSIRTDTQYF.